This paragraph reports one T cell receptor beta chain. Its target is not known. The sample comes from a study of cytomegalovirus exposure and HLA in healthy donors. The CDR3 contains 16 residues. The germline CDR1 and CDR2 sequences are SGHRS and YFSETQ. V shed 0 bases, J shed 5 bases, and the junction held 6 bases outside the gene matches. Profiled with immunoSEQ multiplex PCR; TCRdb holds only in-frame clones, not every one. The sample contains around 250,000 clones, nearly 90% of which appear only once. Donors came from a validation cohort of 90 to 150 subjects, distinct from the first 666-subject cohort. Regarding the study as a whole: For cytomegalovirus status, the classifier reportedly gave diagnoses with high specificity and sensitivity. Subsequent analysis revealed that first-cohort TCR clusters tended to co-occur in the 130 or so validation repertoires.

The sequence came from a woman aged 18-35 years in good health and CMV-seronegative. The chain uses TRBV5-1 and TRBJ2-1, with 9 bases that match TRBD1. The sample consisted of PBMCs. CDR3 nucleotide sequence: TGCGCCAGCAGCTTGGCCTTCGGGACAGGGAACAATGAGCAGTTCTTC. It codes for CASSLAFGTGNNEQFF.